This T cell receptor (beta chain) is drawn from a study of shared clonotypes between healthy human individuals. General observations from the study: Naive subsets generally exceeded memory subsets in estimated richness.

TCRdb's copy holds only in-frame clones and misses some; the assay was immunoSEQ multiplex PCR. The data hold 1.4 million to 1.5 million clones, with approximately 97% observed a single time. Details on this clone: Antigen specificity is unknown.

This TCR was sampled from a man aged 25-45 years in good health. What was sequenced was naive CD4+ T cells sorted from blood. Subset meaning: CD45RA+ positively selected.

CDR3 sequence reads: CASSRGGAGRDIQYF. The CDR3 region has the DNA TGTGCCAGCAGCCGGGGGGGTGCGGGCCGGGACATTCAGTACTTC. V gene TRBV7-9 combines with J gene TRBJ2-4; TRBD2 agrees at 8 bases. The CDR3 is 15 amino acids. Germline assignment: CDR1 SEHNR and CDR2 FQNEAQ (reference sequence). J was trimmed by 8 bases and V by 5 bases; bases with no gene match: 11.